This entry lists 16 T cell receptor beta chains sequenced from one sample in a study of response to subunit inactivated influenza vaccine. TCRdb recomputed calls from the RT-PCR reads with MiXCR, one row per CDR3 protein. The sample records about 570,000 distinct CDR3 sequences, over 9.5% being singletons. The sample was PBMCs from blood, taken on the day of vaccination. These receptors all come from a man aged 50-59 years who received an inactivated influenza vaccine.

This clonotype occurred a few times. The chain links TRBV6-1 to TRBJ2-4; 7 bases line up with TRBD1. This CDR3 has 13 amino acids. V lost 6 bases, J lost 6 bases, and 5 bases stayed unmatched. Germline V gives CDR1 MNHNS, CDR2 SASEGT. CDR3 nucleotide sequence: TGTGCCAGCAGGGGGGACAGTAGAAACATTCAGTACTTC. Its protein product is CASRGDSRNIQYF.

The chain uses TRBV7-2 and TRBJ2-7; no clear D. The CDR3 is 12 residues long. Germline V gives CDR1 SGHTA, CDR2 FQGNSA. Trimming pared 5 bases from V and 6 bases from J, leaving 11 bases between. CDR3 amino acids: CASSRITGEQYF. In DNA form, the CDR3 reads TGTGCCAGCAGCCGCATCACGGGCGAGCAGTACTTC.

This rearrangement joins TRBV3-1 to TRBJ2-1, with D maybe TRBD1 (6 bases). V lost 3 bases, J lost 10 bases, and 10 bases lay in between. Germline V gene data show CDR1 as LGHDT and CDR2 as YNNKEL (reference sequence). This CDR3 has 12 amino acids. The CDR3 reads CASSHGGGEQFF. Written as DNA, the CDR3 is TGTGCCAGCAGCCATGGTGGGGGCGAGCAGTTCTTC.

A few counts support this clonotype. The chain employs TRBV20-1 and TRBJ2-3, with a tentative D call TRBD2 (6 bases). Deletions cut 2 bases from V and 4 bases from J, with 16 bases between. The CDR3 has 15 residues. Germline V lookup: CDR1 DFQATT, CDR2 SNEGSKA (reference sequence). CDR3 in amino acids: CSARTTGPGADTQYF. CDR3 coding DNA: TGCAGTGCTAGAACCACGGGCCCGGGGGCAGATACGCAGTATTTT.

Comments on this clonotype: This may stem from a read error, because a much larger clone lies one nucleotide away. The V call is TRBV12-3 or TRBV12-4, the J call TRBJ1-2; D perhaps matches TRBD1 (5 bases). Trimming took off 6 bases at V and 6 bases at J, with 14 bases between the two ends. The CDR3 is 13 residues long. The CDR3 loop reads CASRPNRRDGYTF. The DNA of the CDR3 is TGTGCCAGCAGGCCTAACAGGAGAGATGGCTACACCTTC.

This clonotype has a handful of counts. V gene TRBV12-3 or TRBV12-4 combines with J gene TRBJ2-7; D is unresolved. The CDR3 spans 14 residues. The germline V and J ends were trimmed by 0 bases and 1 base, with 7 bases remaining between them. CDR3 sequence (DNA): TGTGCCAGCAGTTTAGCGCCGCAGTCCTACGAGCAGTACTTC. Translation gives CASSLAPQSYEQYF.

This chain connects TRBV6-2 or TRBV6-3 to TRBJ1-5, with D unclear. This CDR3 spans 12 amino acids. Germline loops: CDR1 MNHEY, CDR2 SVGEGT. V lost 5 bases and J lost 7, with 9 bases in between. CDR3: CASSQRTQPQHF. The DNA of the CDR3 is TGTGCCAGCAGTCAGAGGACCCAGCCCCAGCATTTT.

This clonotype was detected a few times. The chain combines TRBV11-2 with TRBJ2-7; D is ambiguous. The CDR3 has 14 amino acids. Germline CDR1 and CDR2: SGHAT and FQNNGV. V lost 5 bases to trimming and J lost 1 base, with 12 bases between them. CDR3 nucleotides: TGTGCCAGCAGCGAACCGGACGGGTCCTACGAGCAGTACTTC. Amino acids: CASSEPDGSYEQYF.

In its sample, this clonotype was seen many times. V gene TRBV9 combines with J gene TRBJ2-1, with TRBD2 identical over 12 bases. CDR3 length equals 16 residues. Germline loops: CDR1 SGDLS, CDR2 YYNGEE. With V trimmed by 2 bases and J by 7 bases, 7 bases remained unmatched. The CDR3 loop reads CASSVQPGLAGNEQFF. In DNA, the CDR3 is TGTGCCAGCAGCGTCCAGCCCGGACTAGCGGGAAATGAGCAGTTCTTC.

This clonotype has more than one count but fewer than ten. The CDR3 is CATWGYTGGSYEQYF. The CDR3 DNA reads TGTGCCACCTGGGGCTACACGGGGGGCTCCTACGAGCAGTACTTC. The V call is TRBV10-3, the J call TRBJ2-7; 7 bases map to TRBD2. In germline, CDR1 is ENHRY, CDR2 SYGVKD. The CDR3 totals 15 residues. Germline trimming cut 10 bases from V and 0 bases from J; bases unmatched to any gene: 12.

The V call is TRBV20-1, the J call TRBJ2-1; D possibly uses TRBD1 or TRBD2 (7 bases each). Trimming removed 1 base at V and 7 bases at J, with 20 bases between. The CDR3 runs to 16 residues. From germline, CDR1 is DFQATT and CDR2 SNEGSKA (reference sequence). The CDR3 DNA follows: TGCAGTGCTAGAGGGGGAAAGGGGGCCGGGAGGAATGAGCAGTTCTTC. Translation: CSARGGKGAGRNEQFF.

V and J are TRBV7-8 and TRBJ1-5, with D hard to call. This CDR3 is 13 amino acids long. Trimming left V 5 bases short and J 4 bases short, with 9 bases between. Germline V CDR1 and CDR2: SGHVS, FQNEAQ. The CDR3 reads CASSPRVNQPQHF. In nucleotides, the CDR3 is TGTGCCAGCAGCCCTAGAGTGAATCAGCCCCAGCATTTT.

V usage is TRBV20-1 and J usage is TRBJ1-5; D unclear. V lost 0 bases, J lost 2 bases, and 29 bases lay in between. The CDR3 extends over 21 amino acids. Germline CDR1 is DFQATT and CDR2 is SNEGSKA (reference sequence). The CDR3 DNA sequence: TGCAGTGCTAGAGATCGTAAATCTCCTTCCATTATCAAACTGCGCAATCAGCCCCAGCATTTT. It translates to CSARDRKSPSIIKLRNQPQHF.

This clonotype was seen a handful of times. The chain employs TRBV12-3 or TRBV12-4 and TRBJ1-1; 12 bases align to TRBD1. The CDR3 consists of 15 residues. V shed 1 base and J 12 bases; nucleotides not matched to a gene: 9. This CDR3 is CASSLEAGTGGNSFF. CDR3 sequence (DNA): TGTGCCAGCAGTTTAGAAGCCGGGACAGGGGGCAATTCTTTCTTT.

This clonotype came up many times. V and J are TRBV7-9 and TRBJ2-1, with D perhaps TRBD1 or TRBD2 (5 bases each). V lost 1 base, J lost 2 bases, and 15 bases lay in between. The CDR3 spans 17 residues. Germline V gene data show CDR1 as SEHNR and CDR2 as FQNEAQ (reference sequence). CDR3 protein: CASSLDLGGVAYNEQFF. For the CDR3, the DNA is TGTGCCAGCAGCTTAGACCTTGGGGGAGTCGCCTACAATGAGCAGTTCTTC.

This clonotype was seen more than once but under ten times. The V gene is TRBV9, the J gene TRBJ2-5, with 10 bases that match TRBD2. The junction had 7 bases not matched to a gene; V was cut back by 4 bases and J by 4 bases. CDR1 and CDR2 from the germline V gene are SGDLS and YYNGEE. This CDR3 contains 15 residues. Here the CDR3 reads CASSWSGGAGETQYF. The CDR3, as DNA: TGTGCCAGCAGCTGGAGCGGGGGGGCGGGAGAGACCCAGTACTTC.